This entry describes one T cell receptor beta chain. Trimming cost V 6 bases and J 1 base; bases outside gene matches: 8. The CDR3 extends over 15 amino acids. From germline, CDR1 is KGHSH and CDR2 LQKENI. The data belong to a study of blood T cell repertoires in COVID-19. Study details: Samples of COVID-19 (acute and convalescent) were obtained from the United States, Italy and Spain.

Original handling: Using reference gene primer amplification, nucleated cell counts were estimated. Data came from immunoSEQ multiplex PCR; TCRdb stores just in-frame clones and leaves some out. V, J and clone size were drawn from that table, and D and trimming were deduced from the DNA. The data hold roughly 74,000 clones, with around nine tenths observed a single time. Sequencing was carried out using peripheral blood. V and J are TRBV18 and TRBJ2-5, with 7 bases that match TRBD1. The sequence was collected from a woman of 80 years or more with active or convalescent COVID-19. CDR3 sequence reads: CASSTGLSAQETQYF. The CDR3 DNA reads TGTGCCAGCTCGACAGGGTTGTCGGCCCAAGAGACCCAGTACTTC.